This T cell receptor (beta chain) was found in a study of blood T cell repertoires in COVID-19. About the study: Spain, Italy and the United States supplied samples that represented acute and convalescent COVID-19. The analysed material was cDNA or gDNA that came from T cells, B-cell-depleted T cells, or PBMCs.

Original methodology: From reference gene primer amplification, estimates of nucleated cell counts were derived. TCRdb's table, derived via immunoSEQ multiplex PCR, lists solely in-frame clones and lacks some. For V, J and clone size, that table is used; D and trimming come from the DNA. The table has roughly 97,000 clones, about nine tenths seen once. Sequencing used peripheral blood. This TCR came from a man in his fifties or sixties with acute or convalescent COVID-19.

The CDR3 here is CASSLGGGTEAFF. In DNA, the CDR3 is TGTGCCAGCAGCTTGGGAGGGGGCACTGAAGCTTTCTTT. This chain links TRBV5-5 with TRBJ1-1; possibly TRBD1 for D (6 bases). The CDR3 is 13 amino acids. The V gene's germline CDR1 is SGHKS and CDR2 YYEKEE (reference sequence). The V and J ends lost 0 bases and 4 bases respectively, with 7 bases between them.